The clone carrying this T cell receptor beta chain has at least ten counts. The antigen is undetermined. This record comes from a study of T cell repertoires in cytomegalovirus infection. Whole-study context: Both a matching HLA type and CMV infection were indicated by public TCR beta signatures.

One entry per CDR3 protein, called by TCRdb with MiXCR from the reads. The repertoire holds 150,000 to 200,000 distinct CDR3 sequences, with about an eighth as singletons. The CDR3 has 17 amino acids. Trimming shortened V by 6 bases and J by 0 bases, and 20 bases separated the two germline ends. Per the germline V gene, CDR1 is MDHEN and CDR2 is SYDVKM. Study-wide findings and caveats: CMV-specific TCR beta clonotypes restricted by HLA-C were the ones dominating the ex vivo response.

This sequence joins TRBV28 and TRBJ1-1; D gene ambiguous. The sequencing sample was made of PBMCs. The source is a human donor in good health (CMV status not recorded). Some clones in this sample may be carry-over from other donors' samples. The DNA for the CDR3 is TGTGCCAGCAGCTTTTATGGGGTTTCGTGGGTGAACACTGAAGCTTTCTTT. Translation: CASSFYGVSWVNTEAFF.